The clone carrying this TCR beta chain was counted many times. Adult healthy volunteers gave 2.5 ml peripheral blood for whole-blood RNA. A UMI-containing oligonucleotide was joined by 3' ligation to the TCR cDNA template. Input was about 1 to 1,100 ng of DNase-treated total RNA without cell sorting. Trimming stripped 3 bases from V and 6 bases from J, with 12 bases between. This CDR3 comprises 13 residues. Blood and skin TCR RNA was reverse transcribed with alpha and beta constant primers. The SP2 primer and nested alpha and beta constant region primers amplified ligated cDNA in four rounds. TCRdb ran MiXCR on the 5' RACE reads and lists one entry per CDR3 protein. Of some 22,000 distinct CDR3 sequences listed, approximately 3.9% are singletons. The record originates from a study of naive and memory T cell subsets.

The chain combines TRBV12-3 or TRBV12-4 with TRBJ2-7, with unresolved D. This sequence originates from a male donor in good health. The CDR3 DNA reads as TGTGCCAGCAGTTTTGGAATGAGGCTCGAGCAGTACTTC. This encodes CASSFGMRLEQYF.